This is a list of T cell receptor beta chains from one sample in a study of siplizumab effects on memory and regulatory T cells. The method was immunoSEQ multiplex PCR; TCRdb's version includes in-frame clones alone and lacks a portion of them. The sample carries 57,000 or so clones, more than 85% recorded once. The sequenced sample consisted of CD8+ T cells sorted from blood. The receptor set was obtained from a human donor in good health. Both conserved end residues are part of each CDR3. A D gene is named only where the DNA matches it firmly. Expanded clones are given a class, and other clones once, few, many or no size at all.

D	V	length	J	size	DNA	CDR3
-	TRBV27	14	TRBJ1-2	-	TGTGCCAGCGGACCTTTGGAGGGCCTCTATGGCTACACCTTC	CASGPLEGLYGYTF
-	TRBV28	15	TRBJ2-3	-	TGTGCCACCACTCGGGACACCCTGAACACAGATACGCAGTATTTT	CATTRDTLNTDTQYF
TRBD1	TRBV6-1	15	TRBJ2-2	-	TGTGCCAGCATGGGGACAGGGACGAACACCGGGGAGCTGTTTTTT	CASMGTGTNTGELFF
TRBD2	TRBV4-1	17	TRBJ2-3	-	TGCGCCAGCAGCCAAGGTATCGGGGGAGGGCCCACAGATACGCAGTATTTT	CASSQGIGGGPTDTQYF
-	TRBV7-9	16	TRBJ1-2	-	TGTGCCAGCAGCCCTGGGGAGGGGCACTCTAACTATGGCTACACCTTC	CASSPGEGHSNYGYTF
TRBD2	TRBV27	15	TRBJ2-3	-	TGTGCCAGCAGTTCGCTAGCGGGGTACACAGATACGCAGTATTTT	CASSSLAGYTDTQYF
-	TRBV12-5	14	TRBJ2-5	-	TGTGCTAGTGGCCCACAAGGACTGGGGGGGCCCCAGTACTTC	CASGPQGLGGPQYF
TRBD1	TRBV7-8	14	TRBJ1-6	-	TGTGCCAGCAGCGTCGACAGGGGGAATTCACCCCTCCACTTT	CASSVDRGNSPLHF
-	TRBV4-2	18	TRBJ2-3	-	TGTGCCAGCAGCCAAGATAGTGTGGCGGGAAAGGGGTCAGATACGCAGTATTTT	CASSQDSVAGKGSDTQYF
-	TRBV7-3	14	TRBJ2-5	once	TGTGCCAGCAGCCCTCTAGGGGCCCAAGGGACCCAGTACTTC	CASSPLGAQGTQYF
TRBD1	TRBV7-9	16	TRBJ2-7	-	TGTGCCAGCAGCTTATGGGACAGGGGCTACTCCTACGAGCAGTACTTC	CASSLWDRGYSYEQYF
-	TRBV4-1	15	TRBJ2-7	-	TGCGCCAGCAGCCAAGAAGGGGTAGCGCGCTACGAGCAGTACTTC	CASSQEGVARYEQYF
-	TRBV8-2	16	TRBJ2-6	-	TGTGGCAGGTGTTTGATAACACAAAGTCGGGCCAACGTCCTGACTTTC	CGRCLITQSRANVLTF
-	TRBV4-2	12	TRBJ2-1	-	TGTGCCAGCAGCCAAGATAGCTATGAGCAGTTCTTC	CASSQDSYEQFF